These 20 T cell receptor beta chains came from one sample sequenced in a study of T-cell reconstitution after alpha-beta-depleted transplantation in children. The authors prepared the TCRbeta library with unique molecular identifiers. TCRdb re-called the PCR reads through MiXCR, storing one row per CDR3 protein. Here the sample spans 400,000 to 500,000 distinct CDR3 sequences, about a tenth being singletons. Sequences were derived from PBMCs from the stem cell graft donor, sampled from the stem cell graft. These receptors all stem from a human donor who donated a stem cell graft to a child with acute myeloid leukemia.

This chain uses TRBV20-1 with TRBJ2-2, with D tentatively TRBD2 (6 bases). CDR1 DFQATT and CDR2 SNEGSKA come from the germline V gene (reference sequence). The CDR3 is 14 amino acids. Trimming took 3 bases from V and 6 from J, leaving 14 bases between them. The CDR3 DNA reads as TGCAGTGCTAGGGAGGTGGGCGGGGCCGGGGAGCTGTTTTTT. As protein: CSAREVGGAGELFF.

This clonotype was detected a few times. The V call is TRBV7-2, the J call TRBJ2-3, with D hard to call. The CDR3 totals 16 residues. V shed 5 bases and J shed 1 base, with 16 bases lying between them. Germline assignment: CDR1 SGHTA and CDR2 FQGNSA. Written as DNA, the CDR3 is TGTGCCAGCAGCCCCACGCTTAGAGGTGGCACAGATACGCAGTATTTT. Protein sequence: CASSPTLRGGTDTQYF.

Only a few counts were recorded for this clonotype. The chain recombines TRBV20-1 with TRBJ2-3; TRBD2 aligns across 9 bases. Per germline, CDR1 DFQATT and CDR2 SNEGSKA (reference sequence). This CDR3 region has 15 residues. V trimming: 6 bases; J trimming: 6 bases; junction bases outside the gene matches: 13. The CDR3 region is CSASSSGNPPDTQYF. In DNA, the CDR3 is TGCAGTGCGTCCTCTAGCGGGAACCCGCCGGATACGCAGTATTTT.

This clonotype has just a few counts. The V gene is TRBV7-3, the J gene TRBJ2-5; 14 bases are shared with TRBD2. CDR1 and CDR2 from the germline V gene are SGHTA and FQGTGA. The CDR3 is made up of 17 amino acids. V dropped 5 bases and J dropped 4; count of bases not matched to a gene: 9. The DNA for the CDR3 is TGTGCCAGCAGCCCGAATCCGGGACTAGCGGGAGCAGAGACCCAGTACTTC. Its translation: CASSPNPGLAGAETQYF.

The V gene is TRBV6-2 or TRBV6-3, the J gene TRBJ1-5; no firm D call. The CDR3 is 13 amino acids. The germline V and J ends were trimmed by 6 bases and 1 base, with 7 bases remaining between them. Germline assignment: CDR1 MNHEY and CDR2 SVGEGT. CDR3 sequence reads: CASSWESNQPQHF. Written as DNA, the CDR3 is TGTGCCAGCAGCTGGGAAAGCAATCAGCCCCAGCATTTT.

The V and J genes are TRBV11-1 and TRBJ2-5, with 7 bases that match TRBD2. The CDR3 consists of 18 residues. CDR1 and CDR2 from the germline V gene are SGHAT and FQDESV (reference sequence). Unmatched junction bases numbered 13, after V lost 2 bases and J lost 1 base. The CDR3 bases are TGTGCCAGCAGCTTAAAGCGGGCGGCCGGACTAGGCCAAGAGACCCAGTACTTC. Its translation is CASSLKRAAGLGQETQYF.

This clonotype was seen ten or more times. This chain joins TRBV7-2 and TRBJ2-1; weak D call: TRBD2 (5 bases). Germline-derived CDR1 and CDR2 are SGHTA and FQGNSA. The CDR3 spans 18 residues. The V end lost 5 bases, the J end lost 2 bases, and 22 bases lay between the germline ends. The CDR3 DNA reads as TGTGCCAGCAGCCTCCTTCCGACTACCGGGCGGGCCTACAATGAGCAGTTCTTC. Translating gives CASSLLPTTGRAYNEQFF.

The J gene is TRBJ2-1, the V gene TRBV20-1, with 7 bases aligning to TRBD2. CDR3 length: 14 residues. The trim removed 3 bases at V and 4 bases at J, leaving 6 bases unmatched. CDR1 and CDR2 from the germline V gene are DFQATT and SNEGSKA (reference sequence). The CDR3 sequence is CSASIQRGYNEQFF. CDR3 nucleotide sequence: TGCAGTGCTAGTATCCAGCGGGGTTACAATGAGCAGTTCTTC.

The V and J genes are TRBV20-1 and TRBJ2-2, with D possibly being TRBD1 (5 bases). This CDR3 spans 16 amino acids. The V end lost 2 bases, the J end lost 1 base, and 14 bases lay between the germline ends. Germline V gene lookup returns CDR1 DFQATT and CDR2 SNEGSKA (reference sequence). CDR3: CSARTLQDQNTGELFF. The DNA of the CDR3 is TGCAGTGCTAGAACCCTACAGGACCAGAACACCGGGGAGCTGTTTTTT.

This clonotype has a count of ten or more. V and J are TRBV20-1 and TRBJ1-1, with 7 positions matching TRBD1. This CDR3 has 13 residues. Losses at the gene ends were 5 bases for V and 0 bases for J; bases not matched to a gene: 3. The germline V gene has CDR1 DFQATT and CDR2 SNEGSKA (reference sequence). The CDR3 bases are TGCAGTGCTCCGGGACAGTTGAACACTGAAGCTTTCTTT. Protein product: CSAPGQLNTEAFF.

Many counts were recorded for this clonotype. The CDR3 spells CAWSAGTSFGNEQFF. CDR3 nucleotide sequence: TGTGCCTGGAGTGCCGGGACTAGCTTCGGCAATGAGCAGTTCTTC. J is TRBJ2-1 and V is TRBV30, with 9 nucleotides matching TRBD2. CDR1 and CDR2 from the germline V gene are GTSNPN and SVGIG (reference sequence). The CDR3 has 15 amino acids. V shed 1 base, J shed 6 bases, and the junction held 7 bases outside the gene matches.

This clonotype was counted only a few times. The chain uses TRBV27 and TRBJ2-1; 7 bases map to TRBD2. CDR3 length equals 17 residues. V lost 0 bases and J lost 5; bases outside the gene matches: 10. CDR1 and CDR2 (germline): MNHEY, SMNVEV (reference sequence). Here the CDR3 reads CASSLSGAGGGDNEQFF. The CDR3 bases are TGTGCCAGCAGTTTATCTGGCGCTGGCGGGGGAGACAATGAGCAGTTCTTC.

The J gene is TRBJ2-5, the V gene TRBV2; TRBD2 is a possible D gene (6 bases). The CDR3 has 11 amino acids. The germline CDR1 and CDR2 sequences are SNHLY and FYNNEI. Trimming took 6 bases from V and 14 from J, leaving 16 bases between them. The CDR3 is CASSEGKLAYF. The CDR3, as DNA: TGTGCCAGCAGCGAGGGGAAACTAGCCTACTTC. The variable domain in full, completed from reference TRBV2 and TRBJ2-5, reads EPEVTQTPSHQVTQMGQEVILRCVPISNHLYFYWYRQILGQKVEFLVSFYNNEISEKSEIFDDQFSVERPDGSNFTLKIRSTKLEDSAMYFCASSEGKLAYFGPGTRLLVL.

This chain uses TRBV7-8 with TRBJ2-7, with unresolved D. The CDR3 length is 13 residues. CDR1 and CDR2 (germline): SGHVS, FQNEAQ. V gave up 2 bases and J gave up 4 bases, with 9 bases separating them. The CDR3 reads CASSLFPGYEQYV. The DNA for the CDR3 is TGTGCCAGCAGCTTATTCCCCGGGTACGAGCAGTACGTC.

CDR3: CASSPTPAYNEKLFF. CDR3 sequence (DNA): TGCGCCAGCAGCCCCACCCCAGCATATAATGAAAAACTGTTTTTT. The gene calls are TRBV5-1 and TRBJ1-4; D call uncertain. With 4 bases removed from V and 4 bases from J, the gap between germline ends came to 14 bases. The CDR3 is 15 amino acids. Per germline, CDR1 SGHRS and CDR2 YFSETQ.

This clonotype was counted ten times or more. This chain uses TRBV11-2 with TRBJ2-5, with TRBD2 matching 10 bases. V dropped 5 bases and J dropped 1; count of bases not matched to a gene: 13. Germline V CDR1 and CDR2: SGHAT, FQNNGV. The CDR3 covers 18 residues. The CDR3 spells CASSPLVVAGGIQETQYF. The CDR3, as DNA: TGTGCCAGCAGCCCCTTGGTAGTAGCGGGGGGAATCCAAGAGACCCAGTACTTC.

The table lists this clonotype with many counts. The chain employs TRBV20-1 and TRBJ2-5; tentatively, D is TRBD1 or TRBD2 (5 bases each). There are 13 residues in the CDR3. Germline CDR1 and CDR2: DFQATT and SNEGSKA (reference sequence). V was shortened by 6 bases and J by 4 bases, with 15 bases between the two germline ends. The CDR3 nucleotides are TGCAGTGCCGCCCGACGGGGCTTAGAGACCCAGTACTTC. Residues: CSAARRGLETQYF.

At least ten counts were recorded for this clonotype. The V call is TRBV29-1, the J call TRBJ2-7, with no clear D. Germline CDR1 SQVTM, CDR2 ANQGSEA. Trimming removed 7 bases at V and 2 bases at J, with 15 bases between. The CDR3 loop spans 13 amino acids. CDR3 sequence reads: CSASKGETYEQYF. The DNA of the CDR3 is TGCAGCGCTTCAAAGGGTGAAACCTACGAGCAGTACTTC.

In this sample, this clonotype turned up a few times. The J gene is TRBJ2-3, the V gene TRBV5-1; the match to TRBD2 covers 12 bases. Trimming cost V 3 bases and J 4 bases; bases outside gene matches: 9. Germline-derived CDR1 and CDR2 are SGHRS and YFSETQ. The CDR3 consists of 17 residues. For the CDR3, the DNA is TGCGCCAGCAGCTCGCAAAAGACTAGCGGGAGTGCAGATACGCAGTATTTT. This codes for CASSSQKTSGSADTQYF.

For this clonotype: The junction shows a germline mismatch at one end, possibly a read error. J is TRBJ2-1 and V is TRBV7-9, with 9 bases fitting TRBD2. Germline V gene lookup returns CDR1 SEHNR and CDR2 FQNEAQ (reference sequence). This CDR3 region has 14 residues. The CDR3: CATSLAGVYNEQFF. The CDR3 nucleotides are TGTGCCACCAGCTTAGCGGGGGTATACAATGAGCAGTTCTTC.